This T cell receptor (beta chain) was observed in a study of blood T cell repertoires in COVID-19. Study-wide context: The samples span acute and convalescent COVID-19 from the United States, Italy and Spain.

Method: immunoSEQ multiplex PCR; TCRdb's copy keeps in-frame clones and lacks some. The sample holds 55,000 to 65,000 clones, about 87% seen once. CDR1 and CDR2 from the germline V gene are MDHEN and SYDVKM. Germline trimming cut 3 bases from V and 6 bases from J; bases unmatched to any gene: 6. This CDR3 has 15 amino acids. This receptor was obtained from a man aged 55 to 70 with active or convalescent COVID-19. The sequenced material came from peripheral blood. The chain combines TRBV28 with TRBJ2-7; 12 bases fit TRBD1. CDR3 region: CASSFRGTGGVEQYF. Here the CDR3 DNA reads TGTGCCAGCAGTTTCCGGGGGACAGGGGGCGTCGAGCAGTACTTC.